Sequencing of this T cell receptor (beta chain) was carried out in a study of blood T cell repertoires in COVID-19. Profiled with immunoSEQ multiplex PCR; TCRdb holds only in-frame clones, not every one. This sample has about 82,000 clones; about four fifths occur once, and the top ten carry around 12%. On this clone itself: Other DNA sequences within the sample encode an identical CDR3.

J was trimmed by 1 base and V by 7 bases; bases with no gene match: 5. The germline V gene encodes CDR1 LNHDA and CDR2 SQIVND (reference sequence). CDR3 size: 15 residues. V usage is TRBV19 and J usage is TRBJ1-5; 9 positions agree with TRBD1. Sequenced sample: peripheral blood. The TCR comes from a woman between 35 and 50 years old with active or convalescent COVID-19. The CDR3 protein is CASITTGGSNQPQHF. As DNA, the CDR3 is TGTGCCAGTATCACAACAGGGGGCAGCAATCAGCCCCAGCATTTT.